This TCR beta chain came from a study of blood T cell repertoires in COVID-19. Study information: T cells, B-cell-depleted T cells, or PBMCs supplied cDNA or gDNA.

Generated by immunoSEQ multiplex PCR, the TCRdb table keeps only in-frame clones and is missing some. This table has a few hundred thousand clones, roughly 90% appearing once. The CDR3 runs 14 residues. Germline CDR1 reads SGHAT; CDR2 reads FQNNGV. Between the trimmed V and J ends, which lost 6 bases and 4 bases, there was a span of 15 bases. The sequence came from a woman aged 35 to 49 who had recovered from COVID-19. Sequencing used PBMCs or T cells enriched from blood (not recorded which). The rearrangement joins TRBV11-2 to TRBJ2-5; possible D gene TRBD2, 6 bases. CDR3 residues: CASSYRGVLETQYF. For the CDR3, the DNA is TGTGCCAGCAGTTATCGCGGGGTTTTAGAGACCCAGTACTTC.